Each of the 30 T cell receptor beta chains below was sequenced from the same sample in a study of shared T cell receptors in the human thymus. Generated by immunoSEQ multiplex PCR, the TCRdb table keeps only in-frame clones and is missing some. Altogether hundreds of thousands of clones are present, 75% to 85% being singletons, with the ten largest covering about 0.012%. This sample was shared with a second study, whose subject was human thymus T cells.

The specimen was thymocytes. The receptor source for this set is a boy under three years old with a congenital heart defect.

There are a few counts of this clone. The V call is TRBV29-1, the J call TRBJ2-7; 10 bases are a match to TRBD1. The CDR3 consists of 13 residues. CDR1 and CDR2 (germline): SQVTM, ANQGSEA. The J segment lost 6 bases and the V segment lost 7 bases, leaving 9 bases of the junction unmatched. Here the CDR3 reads CSAEGGQGSEQYF. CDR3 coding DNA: TGCAGCGCCGAGGGGGGACAGGGGTCCGAGCAGTACTTC.

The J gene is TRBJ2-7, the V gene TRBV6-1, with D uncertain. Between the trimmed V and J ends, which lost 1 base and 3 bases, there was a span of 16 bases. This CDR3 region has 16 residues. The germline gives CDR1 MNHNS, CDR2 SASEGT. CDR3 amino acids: CASSEDPWAVNYEQYF. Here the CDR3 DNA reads TGTGCCAGCAGTGAAGACCCATGGGCCGTCAACTACGAGCAGTACTTC.

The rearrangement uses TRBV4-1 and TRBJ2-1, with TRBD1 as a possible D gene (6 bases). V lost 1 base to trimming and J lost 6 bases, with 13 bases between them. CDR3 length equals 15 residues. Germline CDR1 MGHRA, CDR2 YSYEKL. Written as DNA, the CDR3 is TGCGCCAGCAGCCAAGGACAGGAGCGGTGCAATGAGCAGTTCTTC. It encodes CASSQGQERCNEQFF.

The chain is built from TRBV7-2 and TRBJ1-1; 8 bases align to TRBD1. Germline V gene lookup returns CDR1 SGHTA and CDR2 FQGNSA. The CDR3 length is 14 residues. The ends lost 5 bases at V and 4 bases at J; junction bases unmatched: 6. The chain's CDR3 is CASSGRGRGTEAFF. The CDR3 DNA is TGTGCCAGCAGCGGCAGGGGGCGGGGCACTGAAGCTTTCTTT.

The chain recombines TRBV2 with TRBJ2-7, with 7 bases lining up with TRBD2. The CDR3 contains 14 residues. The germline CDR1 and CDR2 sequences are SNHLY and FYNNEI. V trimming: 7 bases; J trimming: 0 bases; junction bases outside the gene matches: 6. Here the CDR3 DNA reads TGTGCCAGCAACCTAGCGGTTAGCTCCTACGAGCAGTACTTC. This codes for CASNLAVSSYEQYF.

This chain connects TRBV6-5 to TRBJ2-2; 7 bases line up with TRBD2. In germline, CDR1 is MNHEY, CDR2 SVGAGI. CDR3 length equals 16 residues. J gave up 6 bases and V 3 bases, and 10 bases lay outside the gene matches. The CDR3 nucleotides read TGTGCCAGCAGTTATCTGGCCGGACTAGGACCCGGGGAGCTGTTTTTT. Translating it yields CASSYLAGLGPGELFF.

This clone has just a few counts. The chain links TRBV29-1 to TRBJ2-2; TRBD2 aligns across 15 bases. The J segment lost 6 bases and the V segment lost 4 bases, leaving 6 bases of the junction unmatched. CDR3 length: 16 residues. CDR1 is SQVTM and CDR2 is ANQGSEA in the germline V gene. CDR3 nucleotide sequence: TGCAGCGTTGGGAGGACTAGCGGGAGGGCCTCCGGGGAGCTGTTTTTT. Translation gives CSVGRTSGRASGELFF.

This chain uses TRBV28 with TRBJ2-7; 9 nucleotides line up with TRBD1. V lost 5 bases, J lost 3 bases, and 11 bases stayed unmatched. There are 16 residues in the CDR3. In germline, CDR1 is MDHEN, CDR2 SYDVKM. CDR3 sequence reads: CASSPDTGGLDYEQYF. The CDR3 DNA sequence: TGTGCCAGCAGTCCCGATACAGGGGGCCTAGACTACGAGCAGTACTTC.

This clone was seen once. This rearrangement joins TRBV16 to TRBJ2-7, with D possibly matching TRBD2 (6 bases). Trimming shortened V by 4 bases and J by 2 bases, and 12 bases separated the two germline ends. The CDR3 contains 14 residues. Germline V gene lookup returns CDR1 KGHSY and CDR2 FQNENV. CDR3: CASSPGEPPYEQYF. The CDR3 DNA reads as TGTGCCAGCAGCCCGGGGGAGCCGCCCTACGAGCAGTACTTC.

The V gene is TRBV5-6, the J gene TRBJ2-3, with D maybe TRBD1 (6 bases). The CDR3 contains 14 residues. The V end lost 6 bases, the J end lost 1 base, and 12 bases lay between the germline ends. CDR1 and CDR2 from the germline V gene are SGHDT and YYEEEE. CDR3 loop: CASIPWGRTDTQYF. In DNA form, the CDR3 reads TGTGCCAGCATCCCCTGGGGGCGCACAGATACGCAGTATTTT.

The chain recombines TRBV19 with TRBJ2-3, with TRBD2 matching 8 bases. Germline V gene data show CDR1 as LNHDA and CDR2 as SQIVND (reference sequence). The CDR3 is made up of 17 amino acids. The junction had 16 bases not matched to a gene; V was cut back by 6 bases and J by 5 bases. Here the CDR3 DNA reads TGTGCCAGTAGCCCGGGGCGGGACGGGAGGGCCGTAGATACGCAGTATTTT. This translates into CASSPGRDGRAVDTQYF.

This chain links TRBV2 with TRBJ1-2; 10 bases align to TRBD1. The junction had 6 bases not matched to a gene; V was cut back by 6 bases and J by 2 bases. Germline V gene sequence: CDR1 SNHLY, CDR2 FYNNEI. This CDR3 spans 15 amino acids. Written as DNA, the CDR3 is TGTGCCAGCAGCCCTCGGGGACAGGGGAACTATGGCTACACCTTC. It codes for CASSPRGQGNYGYTF.

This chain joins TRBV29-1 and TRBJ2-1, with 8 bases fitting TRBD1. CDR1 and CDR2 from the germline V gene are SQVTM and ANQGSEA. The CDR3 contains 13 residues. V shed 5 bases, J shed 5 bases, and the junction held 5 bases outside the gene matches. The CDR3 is CSVSRQGNNEQFF. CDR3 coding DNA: TGCAGCGTTAGCCGACAGGGGAACAATGAGCAGTTCTTC.

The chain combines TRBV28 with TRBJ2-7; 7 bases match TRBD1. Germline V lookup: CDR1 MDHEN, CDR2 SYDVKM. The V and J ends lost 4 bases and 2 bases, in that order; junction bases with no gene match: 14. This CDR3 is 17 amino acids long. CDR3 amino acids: CASSSRGKGALPYEQYF. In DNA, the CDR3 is TGTGCCAGCAGTTCCAGGGGGAAGGGGGCCCTTCCCTACGAGCAGTACTTC.

The CDR3 loop is CASSFYTGELFF. DNA of the CDR3: TGTGCCAGCAGCTTCTACACCGGGGAGCTGTTTTTT. The rearrangement uses TRBV5-6 and TRBJ2-2; D gene uncertain. Trimming cost V 2 bases and J 3 bases, with 2 bases left between them. CDR1 SGHDT and CDR2 YYEEEE come from the germline V gene. This CDR3 contains 12 residues. Using reference TRBV5-6 and TRBJ2-2 for the parts outside the CDR3, the full variable domain is DAGVTQSPTHLIKTRGQQVTLRCSPKSGHDTVSWYQQALGQGPQFIFQYYEEEERQRGNFPDRFSGHQFPNYSSELNVNALLLGDSALYLCASSFYTGELFFGEGSRLTVL.

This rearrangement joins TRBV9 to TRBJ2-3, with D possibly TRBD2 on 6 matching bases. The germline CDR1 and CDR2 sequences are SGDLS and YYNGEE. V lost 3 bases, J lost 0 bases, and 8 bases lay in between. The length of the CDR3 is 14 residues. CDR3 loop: CASSASGSTDTQYF. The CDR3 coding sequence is TGTGCCAGCAGCGCGAGCGGGAGCACAGATACGCAGTATTTT.

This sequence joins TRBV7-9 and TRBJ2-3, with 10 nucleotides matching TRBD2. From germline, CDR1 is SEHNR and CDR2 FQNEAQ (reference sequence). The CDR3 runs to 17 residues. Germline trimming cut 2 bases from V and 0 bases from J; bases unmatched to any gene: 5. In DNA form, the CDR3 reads TGTGCCAGCAGCTTATTTACTAGCGGGATAAGCACAGATACGCAGTATTTT. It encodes CASSLFTSGISTDTQYF.

The CDR3 spells CASSYLVLSGELFF. DNA for the CDR3: TGTGCCAGCAGCTATCTAGTTTTGTCCGGGGAGCTGTTTTTT. The rearrangement joins TRBV11-2 to TRBJ2-2; D not resolved. CDR3 length: 14 amino acids. Germline-derived CDR1 and CDR2 are SGHAT and FQNNGV. Trimming removed 4 bases from V and 6 bases from J, with 12 bases in between.

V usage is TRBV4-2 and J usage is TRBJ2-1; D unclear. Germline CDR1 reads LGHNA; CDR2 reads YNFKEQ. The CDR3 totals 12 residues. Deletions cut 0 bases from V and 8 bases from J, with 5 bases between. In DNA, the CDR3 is TGTGCCAGCAGCCAAGAAAGAGATGAGCAGTTCTTC. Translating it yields CASSQERDEQFF.

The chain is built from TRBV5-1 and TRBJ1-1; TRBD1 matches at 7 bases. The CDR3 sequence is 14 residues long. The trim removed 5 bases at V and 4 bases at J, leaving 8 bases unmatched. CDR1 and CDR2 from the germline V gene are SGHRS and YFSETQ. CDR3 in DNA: TGCGCCAGCAGGAGGGGGCAGTTGGGCACTGAAGCTTTCTTT. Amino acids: CASRRGQLGTEAFF.

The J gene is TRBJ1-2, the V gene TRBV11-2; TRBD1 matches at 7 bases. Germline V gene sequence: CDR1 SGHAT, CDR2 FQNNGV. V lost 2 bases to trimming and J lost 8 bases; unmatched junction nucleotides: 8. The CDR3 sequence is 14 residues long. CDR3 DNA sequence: TGTGCCAGCAGCTTACCCGGACAGGATTACGGCTACACCTTC. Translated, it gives CASSLPGQDYGYTF.

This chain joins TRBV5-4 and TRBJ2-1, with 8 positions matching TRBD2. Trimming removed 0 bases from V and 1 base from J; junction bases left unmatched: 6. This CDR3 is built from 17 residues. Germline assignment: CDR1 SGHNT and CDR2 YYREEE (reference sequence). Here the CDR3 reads CASSLVLAGTSYNEQFF. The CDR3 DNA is TGTGCCAGCAGCTTGGTGTTAGCGGGAACATCCTACAATGAGCAGTTCTTC.

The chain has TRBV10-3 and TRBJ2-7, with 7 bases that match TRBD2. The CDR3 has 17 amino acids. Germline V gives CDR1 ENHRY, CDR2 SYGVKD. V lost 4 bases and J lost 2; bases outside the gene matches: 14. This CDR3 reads CAISGRRGLPRPYEQYF. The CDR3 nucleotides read TGTGCCATCAGTGGTCGACGGGGACTACCAAGACCCTACGAGCAGTACTTC.

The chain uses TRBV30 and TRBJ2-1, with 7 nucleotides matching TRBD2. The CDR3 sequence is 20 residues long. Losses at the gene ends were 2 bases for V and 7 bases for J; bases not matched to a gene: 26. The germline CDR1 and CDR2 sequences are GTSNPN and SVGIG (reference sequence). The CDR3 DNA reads TGTGCCTGGAGTCCCTCCGGGAAGGAGCGGGACTTCCCCATTCGGAATGAGCAGTTCTTC. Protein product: CAWSPSGKERDFPIRNEQFF.

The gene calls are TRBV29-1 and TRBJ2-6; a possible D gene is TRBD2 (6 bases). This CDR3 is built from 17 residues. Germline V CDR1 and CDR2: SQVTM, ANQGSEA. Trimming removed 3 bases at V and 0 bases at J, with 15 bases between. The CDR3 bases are TGCAGCGTTGACGTCCGGGAGAAGGGCTCTGGGGCCAACGTCCTGACTTTC. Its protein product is CSVDVREKGSGANVLTF. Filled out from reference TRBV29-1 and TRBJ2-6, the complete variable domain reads SAVISQKPSRDICQRGTSLTIQCQVDSQVTMMFWYRQQPGQSLTLIATANQGSEATYESGFVIDKFPISRPNLTFSTLTVSNMSPEDSSIYLCSVDVREKGSGANVLTFGAGSRLTVL.

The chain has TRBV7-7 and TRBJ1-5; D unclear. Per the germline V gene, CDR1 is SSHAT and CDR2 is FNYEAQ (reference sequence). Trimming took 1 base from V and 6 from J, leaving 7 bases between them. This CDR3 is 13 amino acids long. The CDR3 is CASSLDPGQPQHF. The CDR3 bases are TGTGCCAGCAGCTTAGACCCCGGTCAGCCCCAGCATTTT.

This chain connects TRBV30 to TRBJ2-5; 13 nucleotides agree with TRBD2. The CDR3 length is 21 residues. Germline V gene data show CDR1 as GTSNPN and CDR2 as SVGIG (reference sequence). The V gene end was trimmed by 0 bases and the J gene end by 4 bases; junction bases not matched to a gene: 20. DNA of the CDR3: TGTGCCTGGAGTGTATCCAGGGGGCAACATGGACTAGCGGGAGTAGGAGAGACCCAGTACTTC. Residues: CAWSVSRGQHGLAGVGETQYF. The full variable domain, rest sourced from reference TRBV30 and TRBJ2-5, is SQTIHQWPATLVQPVGSPLSLECTVEGTSNPNLYWYRQAAGRGLQLLFYSVGIGQISSEVPQNLSASRPQDRQFILSSKKLLLSDSGFYLCAWSVSRGQHGLAGVGETQYFGPGTRLLVL.

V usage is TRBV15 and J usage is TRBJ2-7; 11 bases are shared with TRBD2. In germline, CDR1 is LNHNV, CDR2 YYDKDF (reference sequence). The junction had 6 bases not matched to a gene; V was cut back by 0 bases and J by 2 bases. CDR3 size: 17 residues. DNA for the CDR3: TGTGCCACCAGCAGAGATGGTACTAGCGGGAGCCCCTACGAGCAGTACTTC. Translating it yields CATSRDGTSGSPYEQYF.

CDR3 amino acids: CASSHDGGAADTQYF. DNA of the CDR3: TGCGCCAGCAGCCATGATGGGGGCGCGGCAGATACGCAGTATTTT. The gene calls are TRBV4-3 and TRBJ2-3; D is perhaps TRBD1 (6 bases). This CDR3 comprises 15 residues. Germline V CDR1 and CDR2: LGHNA, YSLEER. Trimming removed 3 bases from V and 4 bases from J, with 14 bases in between.

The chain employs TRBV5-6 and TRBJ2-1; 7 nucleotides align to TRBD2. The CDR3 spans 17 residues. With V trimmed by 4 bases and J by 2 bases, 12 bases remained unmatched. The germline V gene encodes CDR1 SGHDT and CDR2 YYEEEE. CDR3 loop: CASSLAAELAAYNEQFF. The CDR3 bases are TGTGCCAGCAGCCTGGCTGCCGAGCTAGCGGCCTACAATGAGCAGTTCTTC.